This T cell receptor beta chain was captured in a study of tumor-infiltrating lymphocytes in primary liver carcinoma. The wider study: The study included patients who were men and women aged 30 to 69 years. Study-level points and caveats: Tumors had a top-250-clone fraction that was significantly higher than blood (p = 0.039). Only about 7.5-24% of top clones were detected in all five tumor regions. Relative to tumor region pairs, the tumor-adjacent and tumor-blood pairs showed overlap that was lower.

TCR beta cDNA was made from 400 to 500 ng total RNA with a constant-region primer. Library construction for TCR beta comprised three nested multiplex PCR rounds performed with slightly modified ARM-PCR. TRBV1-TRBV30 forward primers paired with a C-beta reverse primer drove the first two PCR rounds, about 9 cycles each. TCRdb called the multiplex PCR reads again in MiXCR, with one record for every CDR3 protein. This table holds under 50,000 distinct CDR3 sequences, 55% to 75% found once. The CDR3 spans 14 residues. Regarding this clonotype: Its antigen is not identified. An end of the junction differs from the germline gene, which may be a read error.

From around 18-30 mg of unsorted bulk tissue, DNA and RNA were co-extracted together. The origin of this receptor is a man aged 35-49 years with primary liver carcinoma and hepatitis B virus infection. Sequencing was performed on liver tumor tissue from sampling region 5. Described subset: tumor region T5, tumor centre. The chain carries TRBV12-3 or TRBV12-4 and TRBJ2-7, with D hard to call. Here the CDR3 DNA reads TGTGGCAGCAGTGGCCCCCCACGGCCTTACGAGCAGTACTTC. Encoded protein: CGSSGPPRPYEQYF.